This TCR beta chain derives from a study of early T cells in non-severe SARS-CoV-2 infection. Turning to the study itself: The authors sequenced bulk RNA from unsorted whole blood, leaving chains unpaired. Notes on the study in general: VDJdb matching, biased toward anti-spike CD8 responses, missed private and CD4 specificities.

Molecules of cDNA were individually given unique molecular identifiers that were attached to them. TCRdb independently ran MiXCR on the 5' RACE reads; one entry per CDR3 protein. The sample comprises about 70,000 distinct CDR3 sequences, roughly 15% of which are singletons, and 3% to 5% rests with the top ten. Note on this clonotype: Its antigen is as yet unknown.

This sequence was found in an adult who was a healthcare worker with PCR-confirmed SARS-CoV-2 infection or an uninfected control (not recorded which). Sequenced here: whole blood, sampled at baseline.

CDR3 nucleotides: TGCAGTGCTCCCTCCGGGAGCTCCTACAATGAGCAGTTCTTC. Translated: CSAPSGSSYNEQFF. The V gene is TRBV20-1, the J gene TRBJ2-1; weak D call: TRBD2 (6 bases). V shed 5 bases and J shed 0 bases, with 11 bases lying between them. This CDR3 contains 14 residues. Germline-derived CDR1 and CDR2 are DFQATT and SNEGSKA (reference sequence).